The 8 T cell receptor beta chains below were found in one sample sequenced in a study of immune heterogeneity within non-small cell lung tumors. As template, the study used bulk tumor genomic DNA at 600 to 700 ng per sample. Primary tumors were biopsied several times each, far apart, intraoperatively. Patients went through curative surgery, and their non-small cell lung cancer was untreated and newly diagnosed. Multiplex PCR employing 32 V and 13 J primers generated amplicons of the TCR beta CDR3. TCRdb reprocessed the multiplex PCR reads with MiXCR, giving one entry per CDR3 protein. The table includes some 13,000 distinct CDR3 sequences, about 25% detected once. Sequencing input: lung tumor tissue. Receptors originate from a man between 50 and 59 years old with non-small cell lung cancer.

This clonotype appeared many times. The V call is TRBV7-8, the J call TRBJ1-3, with D unresolved. Germline CDR1 reads SGHVS; CDR2 reads FQNEAQ. Trimming left V 0 bases short and J 0 bases short, with 9 bases between. The CDR3 sequence is 16 residues long. The CDR3 DNA sequence: TGTGCCAGCAGCTTAGCTACTGCAGGCTCTGGAAACACCATATATTTT. Protein sequence: CASSLATAGSGNTIYF.

Sample share makes this clonotype medium-sized. The chain combines TRBV11-2 with TRBJ2-2; the match to TRBD1 covers 8 bases. V lost 5 bases to trimming and J lost 1 base; unmatched junction nucleotides: 3. CDR1 SGHAT and CDR2 FQNNGV come from the germline V gene. The CDR3 is 15 residues long. Here the CDR3 reads CASSPGQGNTGELFF. In nucleotides, the CDR3 is TGTGCCAGCAGCCCTGGACAGGGGAACACCGGGGAGCTGTTTTTT.

With regard to this clonotype: It may be a read error: a sequence one base away is much more abundant. The V call is TRBV7-3, the J call TRBJ1-1; D possibly corresponds to TRBD1 (5 bases). CDR3 size: 13 residues. Germline CDR1 SGHTA, CDR2 FQGTGA. Trimming pared 5 bases from V and 3 bases from J, leaving 10 bases between. The CDR3 region is CASSLDIDTEAFF. In nucleotides, the CDR3 is TGTGCCAGCAGCCTGGACATAGACACTGAAGCTTTCTTT.

Concerning this clonotype itself: A much larger clone sits a single nucleotide away, making a read error possible. The chain carries TRBV20-1 and TRBJ2-7, with a weak D call TRBD2 (6 bases). The ends were cut back, 4 bases at V and 2 bases at J, with 24 bases in the middle. The CDR3 is 17 amino acids. Germline CDR1 is DFQATT and CDR2 is SNEGSKA (reference sequence). The CDR3 is CSATLETRGNFAYEQYF. The DNA of the CDR3 is TGCAGTGCTACCTTAGAGACTAGAGGTAATTTTGCCTACGAGCAGTACTTC.

By its share, this clonotype is medium-sized (0.01 to 0.1%). The chain is built from TRBV24-1 and TRBJ1-5, with 10 bases that match TRBD1. V shed 5 bases and J 7 bases; nucleotides not matched to a gene: 10. This CDR3 contains 16 residues. CDR1 is KGHDR, CDR2 SFDVKD, per germline. The CDR3 loop reads CATSGTGGSSSQPQHF. The CDR3 DNA reads TGTGCCACCAGTGGGACAGGGGGATCGTCAAGCCAGCCCCAGCATTTT.

The chain links TRBV7-9 to TRBJ2-1, with 7 bases lining up with TRBD1. CDR1 SEHNR and CDR2 FQNEAQ come from the germline V gene (reference sequence). Germline trimming cut 6 bases from V and 7 bases from J; bases unmatched to any gene: 12. The CDR3 loop spans 15 amino acids. The CDR3 spells CASSLTGEVGNEQFF. DNA of the CDR3: TGTGCCAGCAGTCTAACAGGGGAAGTTGGTAATGAGCAGTTCTTC.

In its sample, this clonotype was seen many times. V gene TRBV7-9 combines with J gene TRBJ2-1, with D possibly TRBD1 on 5 matching bases. The CDR3 is made up of 16 amino acids. Trimming removed 2 bases at V and 6 bases at J, with 17 bases between. Germline CDR1 SEHNR, CDR2 FQNEAQ (reference sequence). The CDR3 sequence is CASSLSYWGQANEQFF. CDR3 DNA: TGTGCCAGCAGCTTATCTTATTGGGGCCAAGCCAATGAGCAGTTCTTC.

The table lists this clonotype with a few counts. This chain uses TRBV4-1 with TRBJ2-3, with TRBD2 matching 10 bases. J was trimmed by 8 bases and V by 3 bases; bases with no gene match: 14. The CDR3 runs to 17 residues. Germline V CDR1 and CDR2: MGHRA, YSYEKL. CDR3: CASSHPSGGQLSGTQYF. The DNA of the CDR3 is TGCGCCAGCAGCCACCCTAGCGGGGGCCAATTAAGCGGTACGCAGTATTTT.